The next 24 T cell receptor beta chains were all read from a single sample in a study of blood T cell repertoires in COVID-19. Data came from immunoSEQ multiplex PCR; TCRdb stores just in-frame clones and leaves some out. The data show about 140,000 clones, roughly three quarters seen once. The specimen sequenced was peripheral blood. All receptors derive from a man in his 60s with acute or convalescent COVID-19.

CDR3 sequence (DNA): TGTGCCAGCAGCTCGAGACAGGGTACAGATACGCAGTATTTT. Its translation: CASSSRQGTDTQYF. V and J are TRBV7-2 and TRBJ2-3, with 7 bases lining up with TRBD1. V dropped 4 bases and J dropped 3; count of bases not matched to a gene: 4. The V gene's germline CDR1 is SGHTA and CDR2 FQGNSA. The CDR3 sequence is 14 residues long.

The rearrangement uses TRBV5-1 and TRBJ2-7; 13 nucleotides align to TRBD2. The V segment lost 3 bases and the J segment 12 bases; nucleotides outside the gene matches: 12. The germline CDR1 and CDR2 sequences are SGHRS and YFSETQ. The CDR3 has 15 amino acids. CDR3 amino acids: CASSYLGTSGMGRYF. The CDR3 DNA follows: TGCGCCAGCAGCTACCTCGGGACTAGCGGGATGGGCAGGTACTTC.

The chain carries TRBV9 and TRBJ2-3; 7 nucleotides match TRBD1. With V trimmed by 3 bases and J by 6 bases, 10 bases remained unmatched. There are 15 residues in the CDR3. The germline V gene encodes CDR1 SGDLS and CDR2 YYNGEE. Here the CDR3 reads CASSDHRGLGDTQYF. In DNA, the CDR3 is TGTGCCAGCAGCGACCACAGGGGCCTTGGGGATACGCAGTATTTT. Full variable domain (remainder filled in from reference TRBV9 and TRBJ2-3): DSGVTQTPKHLITATGQRVTLRCSPRSGDLSVYWYQQSLDQGLQFLIQYYNGEERAKGNILERFSAQQFPDLHSELNLSSLELGDSALYFCASSDHRGLGDTQYFGPGTRLTVL.

The CDR3, as DNA: TGCGCCAGCAGCCACGCCCGGGGGGACAGGGGGCGGACCGGGGAGCTGTTTTTT. It yields the protein CASSHARGDRGRTGELFF. V is TRBV4-1 and J is TRBJ2-2; 12 bases are a match to TRBD1. The CDR3 has 18 amino acids. Germline loops: CDR1 MGHRA, CDR2 YSYEKL. The V gene end was trimmed by 3 bases and the J gene end by 5 bases; junction bases not matched to a gene: 10.

This chain uses TRBV7-9 with TRBJ2-5; TRBD2 aligns across 7 bases. The CDR3 sequence is 15 residues long. Trimming removed 1 base from V and 2 bases from J; junction bases left unmatched: 4. Per the germline V gene, CDR1 is SEHNR and CDR2 is FQNEAQ (reference sequence). The chain's CDR3 is CASSLVREGQETQYF. CDR3 sequence (DNA): TGTGCCAGCAGCTTAGTCAGGGAGGGTCAAGAGACCCAGTACTTC.

CDR3 nucleotides: TGTGCCAGCAGTCTATCGTCGGGGGGTGGCTACACCTTC. Translating it yields CASSLSSGGGYTF. The J gene is TRBJ1-2, the V gene TRBV3-1 (or the pseudogene TRBV3-2), with a weak D call TRBD1 (5 bases). Trimming took off 6 bases at V and 7 bases at J, with 15 bases between the two ends. The CDR3 is 13 residues long. The V gene's germline CDR1 is LGHDT and CDR2 YNNKEL (reference sequence).

As regards this clone: An end of the junction differs from the germline gene, which may be a read error. The rearrangement links TRBV7-7 to TRBJ2-1; 9 nucleotides align to TRBD2. CDR1 and CDR2 (germline): SSHAT, FNYEAQ (reference sequence). The CDR3 runs to 15 residues. The CDR3 DNA reads as TGTGCTAGCAGCTTAGCGGGACTAGCCAGCAATGAGCAGTTCTTC. Translation gives CASSLAGLASNEQFF.

This rearrangement joins TRBV30 to TRBJ2-1, with a weak D call TRBD2 (6 bases). V was cut by 7 bases and J by 3 bases, with 16 bases left in between. CDR1 and CDR2 from the germline V gene are GTSNPN and SVGIG (reference sequence). The length of the CDR3 is 14 residues. CDR3 coding DNA: TGTGCCTCCGCCGGGACTGCCAACTACAATGAGCAGTTCTTC. Its translation is CASAGTANYNEQFF.

The V and J genes are TRBV5-1 and TRBJ1-1; D may be TRBD1 (6 bases). The germline CDR1 and CDR2 sequences are SGHRS and YFSETQ. This CDR3 has 16 amino acids. V was shortened by 4 bases and J by 0 bases, with 16 bases between the two germline ends. The DNA of the CDR3 is TGCGCCAGCAGCCTTGGACAGTTGTCCATGAACACTGAAGCTTTCTTT. Its translation: CASSLGQLSMNTEAFF.

This chain links TRBV7-9 with TRBJ1-2; D is perhaps TRBD1 (6 bases). The CDR3 has 15 residues. V was cut by 5 bases and J by 2 bases, with 15 bases left in between. Germline CDR1 SEHNR, CDR2 FQNEAQ (reference sequence). As DNA, the CDR3 is TGTGCCAGCAGCGAAAACAGGGTGCGGAACTATGGCTACACCTTC. Its protein is CASSENRVRNYGYTF.

CDR3 bases: TGTGCCAGCAGTTCTACTAGCGGGACCCTTTTCGAGCAGTACTTC. Its protein product is CASSSTSGTLFEQYF. The chain is built from TRBV6-6 and TRBJ2-7; 10 bases align to TRBD2. The germline V gene has CDR1 MNHNY and CDR2 SVGAGI (reference sequence). J was trimmed by 6 bases and V by 4 bases; bases with no gene match: 9. This CDR3 spans 15 amino acids.

CDR3 in amino acids: CASGGTGFAKLFF. The CDR3 nucleotides read TGTGCCAGCGGAGGGACAGGGTTCGCAAAACTGTTTTTT. The chain couples TRBV2 to TRBJ1-4; 9 bases agree with TRBD1. The CDR3 is 13 residues long. V was pared by 8 bases and J by 10 bases, with 8 bases of the junction left unmatched. The germline V gene has CDR1 SNHLY and CDR2 FYNNEI.

J is TRBJ2-5 and V is TRBV5-6; 9 nucleotides agree with TRBD1. The CDR3 sequence is 13 residues long. With 3 bases clipped from V and 5 bases from J, the junction kept 2 bases outside the gene matches. CDR1 is SGHDT and CDR2 is YYEEEE in the germline V gene. The CDR3 protein is CASSYDRGETQYF. CDR3 bases: TGTGCCAGCAGCTACGACAGGGGGGAGACCCAGTACTTC.

V and J are TRBV9 and TRBJ1-1, with D perhaps matching TRBD1 (6 bases). This CDR3 comprises 18 residues. The V end was cut by 4 bases, the J end by 0 bases, with 22 bases between. In germline, CDR1 is SGDLS, CDR2 YYNGEE. CDR3 coding DNA: TGTGCCAGCAGCAACCCGCTGTGGGGGGGGGCTTTGAACACTGAAGCTTTCTTT. Amino acids: CASSNPLWGGALNTEAFF.

The V call is TRBV18, the J call TRBJ2-7, with D unclear. Trimming removed 3 bases at V and 0 bases at J, with 12 bases between. Germline V gene data show CDR1 as KGHSH and CDR2 as LQKENI. The CDR3 spans 15 residues. CDR3 residues: CASSPGVGPSYEQYF. The CDR3 DNA reads as TGTGCCAGCTCACCTGGCGTTGGGCCCTCCTACGAGCAGTACTTC.

The chain joins TRBV6-5 to TRBJ2-2, with 7 nucleotides matching TRBD1. Germline loops: CDR1 MNHEY, CDR2 SVGAGI. Trimming removed 0 bases from V and 4 bases from J; junction bases left unmatched: 2. There are 15 residues in the CDR3. The DNA of the CDR3 is TGTGCCAGCAGTTACTCGTACAGGGGCACCGGGGAGCTGTTTTTT. This translates into CASSYSYRGTGELFF.

The J gene is TRBJ2-7, the V gene TRBV5-6; D is unresolved. Per the germline V gene, CDR1 is SGHDT and CDR2 is YYEEEE. Trimming removed 4 bases at V and 4 bases at J, with 15 bases between. The CDR3 length is 14 residues. The CDR3 bases are TGTGCCAGCAGCAAGGATGGCGGCTTTTACGAGCAGTACTTC. It encodes CASSKDGGFYEQYF.

The rearrangement joins TRBV4-1 to TRBJ1-1; D remains ambiguous. Trimming shortened V by 0 bases and J by 1 base, and 6 bases separated the two germline ends. Germline lookup yields CDR1 MGHRA and CDR2 YSYEKL. The CDR3 extends over 14 amino acids. CDR3 DNA: TGCGCCAGCAGCCAAGACCCCCGGAACACTGAAGCTTTCTTT. Amino acid sequence: CASSQDPRNTEAFF.

The chain links TRBV6-1 to TRBJ2-2, with TRBD2 matching over 12 bases. V was clipped by 3 bases and J by 3 bases; unmatched bases: 2. The CDR3 covers 16 residues. The germline CDR1 and CDR2 sequences are MNHNS and SASEGT. The CDR3 sequence: CASSETSGSYTGELFF. The CDR3 DNA sequence: TGTGCCAGCAGTGAGACTAGCGGGAGTTACACCGGGGAGCTGTTTTTT.

The V call is TRBV5-1, the J call TRBJ2-5; unclear D gene. This CDR3 is 12 amino acids long. CDR1 is SGHRS, CDR2 YFSETQ, per germline. Trimming took 4 bases from V and 5 from J, leaving 9 bases between them. The CDR3 sequence: CASSLTRETQYF. CDR3 sequence (DNA): TGCGCCAGCAGCCTAACCAGGGAGACCCAGTACTTC. Using reference TRBV5-1 and TRBJ2-5 for the parts outside the CDR3, the full variable domain is KAGVTQTPRYLIKTRGQQVTLSCSPISGHRSVSWYQQTPGQGLQFLFEYFSETQRNKGNFPGRFSGRQFSNSRSEMNVSTLELGDSALYLCASSLTRETQYFGPGTRLLVL.

The DNA of the CDR3 is TGTGCCAGCAGCCCAGGGGGCCCCCACAATGAGCAGTTCTTC. Translated: CASSPGGPHNEQFF. The gene calls are TRBV13 and TRBJ2-1; 8 bases align to TRBD1. J was trimmed by 5 bases and V by 5 bases; bases with no gene match: 5. CDR3 length equals 14 residues. The germline gives CDR1 PRHDT, CDR2 FYEKMQ (reference sequence).

The genes are TRBV10-3 and TRBJ2-7; 9 bases are a match to TRBD1. The germline gives CDR1 ENHRY, CDR2 SYGVKD. This CDR3 has 14 residues. V dropped 7 bases and J dropped 6; count of bases not matched to a gene: 10. The CDR3 region is CAITGTGKIGEQYF. In DNA, the CDR3 is TGTGCCATCACCGGGACAGGGAAAATAGGCGAGCAGTACTTC.

The V gene is TRBV7-7, the J gene TRBJ2-1, with D uncertain. V was clipped by 5 bases and J by 9 bases, with 17 bases between them. The V gene's germline CDR1 is SSHAT and CDR2 FNYEAQ (reference sequence). This CDR3 region has 14 residues. The CDR3 reads CASSPQAKDGEQFF. CDR3 sequence (DNA): TGTGCCAGCAGCCCTCAGGCTAAGGATGGTGAGCAGTTCTTC.

The gene calls are TRBV6-2 or TRBV6-3 and TRBJ2-7; TRBD2 agrees at 8 bases. J lost 3 bases, V lost 5 bases, and 6 bases had no gene match. There are 14 residues in the CDR3. CDR1 and CDR2 from the germline V gene are MNHEY and SVGEGT. The DNA for the CDR3 is TGTGCCAGCAGTGACCCCGGGACTAGCTACGAGCAGTACTTC. Protein product: CASSDPGTSYEQYF.